The 6 T cell receptor beta chains listed next were all sequenced from one sample in a study of blood T cells in healthy people across ages. PCR was performed a second time for about 7 to 11 cycles using a sample-barcoded 5' primer and a J-beta primer mix. Via MiXCR, TCRdb re-called the 5' RACE reads, giving one row per CDR3 protein. The sample carries roughly 1.5 million distinct CDR3 sequences, 35% to 45% recorded once. The source material was blood. The receptor set was obtained from a woman between 18 and 29 years old in good health.

This sequence joins TRBV5-1 and TRBJ2-4; TRBD2 matches at 11 bases. The end of the DNA aligns better with TRBJ2-7, so the J call may be wrong. This CDR3 has 16 residues. CDR1 SGHRS and CDR2 YFSETQ come from the germline V gene. Here the CDR3 DNA reads TGCGCCAGCTGCCCCTTGGGACTAGCGGAATCCTACGAGCAGTACTTC. This translates into CASCPLGLAESYEQYF.

The rearrangement joins TRBV12-3 or TRBV12-4 to TRBJ2-5; TRBD1 matches at 7 bases. The end of the DNA is better explained by TRBJ2-7, so the J call may be wrong. The CDR3 consists of 14 residues. The CDR3 nucleotides read TGTGCCAGCAGTGGGACAGATCCCCGATACGAGCAGTACTTC. Its translation is CASSGTDPRYEQYF.

With respect to this clonotype: Just one base apart from a much larger clone, this may be a read error. V usage is TRBV12-3 or TRBV12-4 and J usage is TRBJ2-3; D is undetermined. V lost 6 bases and J 3 bases, leaving 7 bases between the germline ends. The CDR3 contains 12 residues. CDR3 DNA: TGTGCCAGCAGATTATGGACAGATACGCAGTATTTT. This encodes CASRLWTDTQYF.

V gene TRBV9 combines with J gene TRBJ2-1; TRBD2 is a possible D gene (6 bases). V lost 3 bases and J lost 15, with 19 bases in between. Germline V gene lookup returns CDR1 SGDLS and CDR2 YYNGEE. This CDR3 comprises 13 residues. CDR3 loop: CASSERYGSRPFF. The CDR3 region has the DNA TGTGCCAGCAGCGAGAGATACGGGAGTAGACCGTTCTTC.

This chain connects TRBV2 to TRBJ1-1; TRBD1 agrees at 7 bases. Looked up from germline, CDR1 is SNHLY and CDR2 is FYNNEI. This CDR3 has 13 residues. The V segment lost 6 bases and the J segment 0 bases; nucleotides outside the gene matches: 1. The CDR3 DNA follows: TGTGCCAGCAGGGGACAGTTGAACACTGAAGCTTTCTTT. Its translation: CASRGQLNTEAFF.

The J gene is TRBJ1-2, the V gene TRBV4-3; D uncertain. The germline V and J ends were trimmed by 0 bases and 4 bases, with 15 bases remaining between them. The CDR3 sequence is 16 residues long. Germline loops: CDR1 LGHNA, CDR2 YSLEER. This CDR3 reads CASSQEARRTIYGYTF. The CDR3 region has the DNA TGCGCCAGCAGCCAAGAGGCTCGACGGACGATCTATGGCTACACCTTC.